This T cell receptor beta chain was identified during a study of blood T cells in healthy people across ages. Points from the study as a whole: The diversity estimates, figures obtained from one million T cells, were considered underestimates.

Next came a second PCR, run for roughly 6 to 11 cycles, which used a sample-barcoded 5' primer along with a J-beta primer mix. TCRdb reanalysed the 5' RACE reads using MiXCR and keeps one entry per CDR3 protein. The sample consists of 800,000 or so distinct CDR3 sequences, 62% of them appearing once. This CDR3 is built from 14 residues. Per the germline V gene, CDR1 is SQVTM and CDR2 is ANQGSEA. V was pared by 1 base and J by 3 bases, with 11 bases between. For this clonotype: The target antigen is unknown.

The receptor was isolated from a man aged 25-45 years in good health. The specimen was blood. The chain employs TRBV29-1 and TRBJ2-3; D tentatively reads TRBD1 or TRBD2 (5 bases each). Here the CDR3 reads CSVEGGARTDTQYF. The CDR3 DNA sequence: TGCAGCGTTGAAGGAGGGGCTCGTACAGATACGCAGTATTTT.